The 9 T cell receptor beta chains below come from one sample, sequenced in a study of early T cells in non-severe SARS-CoV-2 infection. TCRdb independently ran MiXCR on the 5' RACE reads; one entry per CDR3 protein. The sample holds more than 35,000 distinct CDR3 sequences, around 6.3% seen once. Input material: whole blood. Receptors originate from an adult who was a healthcare worker with PCR-confirmed SARS-CoV-2 infection or an uninfected control (not recorded which).

There are a few counts of this clonotype. This sequence joins TRBV12-3 or TRBV12-4 and TRBJ1-3; D unclear. Trimming left V 3 bases short and J 3 bases short, with 15 bases between. The CDR3 is 16 amino acids. Here the CDR3 reads CASSFPPGFGGNTIYF. CDR3 sequence (DNA): TGTGCCAGCAGTTTTCCCCCCGGGTTTGGTGGAAACACCATATATTTT.

At least ten counts were recorded for this clonotype. The V and J genes are TRBV11-2 and TRBJ2-1, with unresolved D. Trimming stripped 3 bases from V and 0 bases from J, with 18 bases between. CDR1 SGHAT and CDR2 FQNNGV come from the germline V gene. This CDR3 spans 18 amino acids. CDR3 in amino acids: CASSFLPSASSSYNEQFF. CDR3 nucleotides: TGTGCCAGCAGCTTCCTCCCTTCGGCCTCTAGCTCCTACAATGAGCAGTTCTTC. The variable domain in full, with the rest retrieved from reference TRBV11-2 and TRBJ2-1, is EAGVAQSPRYKIIEKRQSVAFWCNPISGHATLYWYQQILGQGPKLLIQFQNNGVVDDSQLPKDRFSAERLKGVDSTLKIQPAKLEDSAVYLCASSFLPSASSSYNEQFFGPGTRLTVL.

Ten or more counts support this clonotype. The chain employs TRBV7-2 and TRBJ2-5; a possible D gene is TRBD2 (6 bases). CDR1 is SGHTA and CDR2 is FQGNSA in the germline V gene. The CDR3 extends over 14 amino acids. The ends were cut back, 2 bases at V and 2 bases at J, with 9 bases in the middle. CDR3 coding DNA: TGTGCCAGCAGCTTAATGGGAGGACAAGAGACCCAGTACTTC. It encodes CASSLMGGQETQYF.

This clonotype was detected a few times. The chain is built from TRBV20-1 and TRBJ2-6; D is unclear. The CDR3 sequence is 17 residues long. Germline V lookup: CDR1 DFQATT, CDR2 SNEGSKA (reference sequence). With 6 bases removed from V and 4 bases from J, the gap between germline ends came to 22 bases. DNA of the CDR3: TGCAGTGCCCGCCCCTACGCGGACCTCTCCGGGGCCAACGTCCTGACTTTC. This encodes CSARPYADLSGANVLTF.

This clonotype has at least ten counts. The chain links TRBV7-2 to TRBJ2-1; 12 bases line up with TRBD2. V lost 5 bases and J lost 0; bases outside the gene matches: 11. From germline, CDR1 is SGHTA and CDR2 FQGNSA. The CDR3 consists of 19 residues. CDR3 bases: TGTGCCAGCAGCCCTAGGACTAGCGGGATGGGGAGCTCCTACAATGAGCAGTTCTTC. This codes for CASSPRTSGMGSSYNEQFF.

There are a few counts of this clonotype. The V and J genes are TRBV7-2 and TRBJ1-3; weak D call: TRBD1 (6 bases). The CDR3 consists of 16 residues. V was clipped by 2 bases and J by 0 bases, with 11 bases between them. CDR1 and CDR2 (germline): SGHTA, FQGNSA. CDR3 DNA sequence: TGTGCCAGCAGCTTAAAAGGGGGGATCTCTGGAAACACCATATATTTT. Amino acid sequence: CASSLKGGISGNTIYF.

This clonotype appeared many times. This chain connects TRBV4-1 to TRBJ2-7, with D unclear. The CDR3 has 16 residues. CDR1 and CDR2 (germline): MGHRA, YSYEKL. Deletions cut 0 bases from V and 2 bases from J, with 14 bases between. The CDR3 region is CASSQEVFGPTYEQYF. The CDR3 DNA sequence: TGCGCCAGCAGCCAAGAAGTCTTTGGGCCTACCTACGAGCAGTACTTC.

This clonotype was picked up a small number of times. The chain employs TRBV5-1 and TRBJ1-6, with TRBD1 as a possible D gene (6 bases). CDR1 SGHRS and CDR2 YFSETQ come from the germline V gene. With 1 base removed from V and 7 bases from J, the gap between germline ends came to 12 bases. The CDR3 covers 15 residues. CDR3 amino acids: CASSLKAGDNSPLHF. Written as DNA, the CDR3 is TGCGCCAGCAGCTTGAAGGCAGGGGACAATTCACCCCTCCACTTT.

This clonotype was seen repeatedly, ten times or more. The J gene is TRBJ2-7, the V gene TRBV2; 7 bases map to TRBD2. V lost 6 bases to trimming and J lost 7 bases; unmatched junction nucleotides: 15. Germline CDR1 SNHLY, CDR2 FYNNEI. The CDR3 covers 15 residues. The CDR3 DNA reads TGTGCCAGCAGGGACACCGGGACTACCGCGGGGGAGCAGTACTTC. Encoded protein: CASRDTGTTAGEQYF. Together with reference TRBV2 and TRBJ2-7, the CDR3 gives the full variable domain: EPEVTQTPSHQVTQMGQEVILRCVPISNHLYFYWYRQILGQKVEFLVSFYNNEISEKSEIFDDQFSVERPDGSNFTLKIRSTKLEDSAMYFCASRDTGTTAGEQYFGPGTRLTVT.